These 5 T cell receptor beta chains originate from one sample sequenced in a study of T cell responses to AZD1222 COVID-19 vaccine. The repertoire was sequenced with immunoSEQ multiplex PCR; TCRdb's copy has only in-frame clones and lacks some. The sample consists of over 150,000 clones, over 75% of them appearing once. The sequenced sample was peripheral blood, obtained on day 0 of AZD1222 vaccination. The origin of the receptors is an adult in good health.

The chain is built from TRBV6-5 and TRBJ1-2, with 11 bases aligning to TRBD1. From germline, CDR1 is MNHEY and CDR2 SVGAGI. The J segment lost 8 bases and the V segment lost 6 bases, leaving 8 bases of the junction unmatched. This CDR3 region has 14 residues. Here the CDR3 reads CASRYGTGGLGYTF. The CDR3 DNA follows: TGTGCCAGCAGATACGGGACAGGGGGACTCGGCTACACCTTC.

The J gene is TRBJ1-6, the V gene TRBV3-1 (or the pseudogene TRBV3-2), with D possibly TRBD1 on 5 matching bases. The CDR3 is 16 amino acids. Germline assignment: CDR1 LGHDT and CDR2 YNNKEL (reference sequence). V lost 1 base and J lost 7, with 14 bases in between. Written as DNA, the CDR3 is TGTGCCAGCAGCCAAGGGGGTGGGAGGGGAAATTCACCCCTCCACTTT. Translating it yields CASSQGGGRGNSPLHF.

This chain links TRBV7-2 with TRBJ2-7, with D perhaps matching TRBD2 (7 bases). The CDR3 has 16 amino acids. Trimming stripped 1 base from V and 4 bases from J, with 17 bases between. Germline CDR1 is SGHTA and CDR2 is FQGNSA. The CDR3 nucleotides read TGTGCCAGCAGCTTAGTATCGAGCGGGGACAATTACGAGCAGTACTTC. Translating gives CASSLVSSGDNYEQYF.

This clone was seen once. The chain links TRBV5-1 to TRBJ2-3; maybe TRBD2 (6 bases). The CDR3 is made up of 16 amino acids. The ends were cut back, 3 bases at V and 2 bases at J, with 16 bases in the middle. Germline CDR1 SGHRS, CDR2 YFSETQ. The CDR3 DNA sequence: TGCGCCAGCAGCTGGGGACTCATCTCTTCCACAGATACGCAGTATTTT. Its protein is CASSWGLISSTDTQYF.

The rearrangement uses TRBV6-5 and TRBJ1-3; D is undetermined. Deletions cut 2 bases from V and 1 base from J, with 9 bases between. The CDR3 loop spans 15 amino acids. Germline V gene lookup returns CDR1 MNHEY and CDR2 SVGAGI. For the CDR3, the DNA is TGTGCCAGCAGTTACGGAGTGGGTTCTGGAAACACCATATATTTT. It encodes CASSYGVGSGNTIYF.